The entry below describes one TCR beta chain. Its antigen is still unknown. These data belong to a study of cytomegalovirus exposure and HLA in healthy donors. General study findings and limits: Presence/absence analyses rested on an assumption that sequencing depth was roughly uniform across donors.

PCR used 60 Vbeta primers and 13 Jbeta primers. Repertoires were generated with immunoSEQ multiplex PCR, while TCRdb's copy carries only in-frame clones and drops some. The table includes approximately 110,000 clones, 55% to 75% detected once. This TCR came from a woman aged 40 to 50 in good health and CMV-seropositive. What was sequenced was PBMCs.

The CDR3, as DNA: TGCGCCAGCAGCTTGACAGGGACTGAAGCTTTCTTT. This encodes CASSLTGTEAFF. The V gene is TRBV5-1, the J gene TRBJ1-1; D may be TRBD1 (6 bases). V was trimmed by 1 base and J by 5 bases, leaving 6 bases between them. Germline CDR1 and CDR2: SGHRS and YFSETQ. The CDR3 has 12 amino acids.